These 7 T cell receptor beta chains were sequenced from one sample in a study of CD8+CD57+ T cells in acquired aplastic anemia. Patients selected for sequencing had displayed CD8+CD57+ cell expansion by flow cytometry. The template for TCR beta VDJ and CDR3 sequence profiling was genomic DNA. TCRdb used MiXCR to reprocess the reads, holding one entry per CDR3 protein. The sample shows fewer than 250,000 distinct CDR3 sequences, 47% of them seen only once. The sequenced sample was sorted CD4+, CD8+, or CD8+CD57+ T cells (not recorded which) from PBMCs. These TCRs come from a human donor with aplastic anemia.

This clonotype was seen at least ten times. The chain couples TRBV5-1 to TRBJ2-5; D might be TRBD1 (5 bases). The CDR3 is 13 residues long. Trimming left V 0 bases short and J 3 bases short, with 6 bases between. The germline CDR1 and CDR2 sequences are SGHRS and YFSETQ. CDR3 DNA sequence: TGCGCCAGCAGCTTGGGACAGAAAGAGACCCAGTACTTC. Residues: CASSLGQKETQYF.

In the case of this clonotype: A much bigger clone sits one base away, suggesting this may be a read error. The chain joins TRBV27 to TRBJ1-1, with TRBD1 identical over 7 bases. CDR3 length: 13 amino acids. Germline CDR1 and CDR2: MNHEY and SMNVEV (reference sequence). J lost 4 bases, V lost 5 bases, and 4 bases had no gene match. CDR3 sequence: CASSVHRGTEAFF. The DNA of the CDR3 is TGTGCCAGCAGTGTGCACAGGGGCACTGAAGCTTTCTTT.

This clonotype appeared many times. V is TRBV10-2 and J is TRBJ2-3, with TRBD2 identical over 8 bases. The CDR3 contains 15 residues. Losses at the gene ends were 3 bases for V and 4 bases for J; bases not matched to a gene: 6. Germline assignment: CDR1 WSHSY and CDR2 SAAADI. CDR3 region: CASSDTGGLADTQYF. DNA for the CDR3: TGCGCCAGCAGTGACACGGGAGGGCTCGCAGATACGCAGTATTTT.

On this clonotype itself: One junction end disagrees with the germline gene, perhaps due to a read error. In nucleotides, the CDR3 is TGCGCCAGCAACTTGGGGGGACTAGCGGGGATCTACGAGCAGTACTTC. It yields the protein CASNLGGLAGIYEQYF. This chain joins TRBV5-1 and TRBJ2-7; 13 bases are shared with TRBD2. Germline V gene sequence: CDR1 SGHRS, CDR2 YFSETQ. CDR3 size: 16 residues.

Worth noting for this clonotype: Possible read error: a much larger clone is one base away. The J gene is TRBJ2-7, the V gene TRBV19; tentatively, D is TRBD1 (5 bases). Per the germline V gene, CDR1 is LNHDA and CDR2 is SQIVND (reference sequence). This CDR3 is 16 amino acids long. V lost 9 bases and J lost 2, with 23 bases in between. The CDR3 region has the DNA TGTGCCAGCAGCGTTACAGGTGGAGCGAACGCCTACGAGCAGTACTTC. Protein sequence: CASSVTGGANAYEQYF.

Regarding this clonotype: No DNA is shown, since the ends of the CDR3 on it are uncertain; the CDR3 is the one TCRdb lists. The V gene is TRBV2, the J gene TRBJ1-2; the table names TRBD1, a call not compared with the DNA. The CDR3 is 19 residues long, counting both termini. Looked up from germline, CDR1 is SNHLY and CDR2 is FYNNEI. The CDR3 region is CASTDLSAFFGQGYYGYTF.

On this clonotype: A read error may explain this, as a much larger clone is one base away. The CDR3 sequence: CASSGGTSGRPAYERYF. The CDR3 coding sequence is TGTGCCAGCAGCGGGGGGACTAGCGGGAGGCCGGCCTACGAGCGGTACTTC. The genes are TRBV14 and TRBJ2-7, with TRBD2 matching 15 bases. CDR1 is SGHDN and CDR2 is FVKESK in the germline V gene. This CDR3 has 17 residues.